This entry lists 9 T cell receptor beta chains sequenced from one sample in a study of cytomegalovirus exposure and HLA in healthy donors. The PCR was carried out with 60 Vbeta primers and 13 Jbeta primers. Here immunoSEQ multiplex PCR was the method, and the copy in TCRdb shows in-frame clones only, minus some. Of approximately 88,000 clones listed, roughly three quarters are singletons. Sequencing was carried out using PBMCs. Receptor source: a male donor in good health and CMV-seronegative.

CDR3 bases: TGTGCCACCAGCAGAGCGAAGGGGGTTGCTCGCGAGCAGTACTTC. Its translation is CATSRAKGVAREQYF. J is TRBJ2-7 and V is TRBV15; TRBD1 is a possible D gene (6 bases). The V gene lost 1 base and the J gene lost 6 bases, with 16 bases spanning the gap. This CDR3 has 15 residues. Germline CDR1 LNHNV, CDR2 YYDKDF (reference sequence).

The chain recombines TRBV28 with TRBJ2-7; D perhaps matches TRBD2 (5 bases). The CDR3 loop spans 17 amino acids. From germline, CDR1 is MDHEN and CDR2 SYDVKM. The V end was cut by 7 bases, the J end by 0 bases, with 22 bases between. This chain's CDR3 is CASNLSGGDGRSYEQYF. CDR3 sequence (DNA): TGTGCCAGCAACCTCTCAGGAGGCGACGGGCGCTCCTACGAGCAGTACTTC.

V usage is TRBV4-1 and J usage is TRBJ1-1; possible D gene TRBD1, 5 bases. Germline CDR1 MGHRA, CDR2 YSYEKL. This CDR3 is built from 17 residues. Between the trimmed V and J ends, which lost 0 bases and 10 bases, there was a span of 24 bases. The CDR3 DNA follows: TGCGCCAGCAGCCAAGATCACCGGATCCCCGTCGGGGGGAGAGCTTTCTTT. This gives the protein CASSQDHRIPVGGRAFF.

The CDR3 DNA reads TGTGCCACCAGCTCCTCGGGGGTCGCTCAGCCCCAGCATTTT. This codes for CATSSSGVAQPQHF. The chain uses TRBV15 and TRBJ1-5; TRBD1 might be the D (5 bases). This CDR3 region has 14 residues. V was shortened by 5 bases and J by 6 bases, with 14 bases between the two germline ends. CDR1 and CDR2 from the germline V gene are LNHNV and YYDKDF (reference sequence).

The chain combines TRBV2 with TRBJ2-1, with a possible D match to TRBD2 (5 bases). This CDR3 has 12 residues. The germline CDR1 and CDR2 sequences are SNHLY and FYNNEI. V lost 10 bases and J 8 bases, leaving 15 bases between the germline ends. CDR3 nucleotide sequence: TGTGCCACCTCACTAGAAAAGTATGAGCAGTTCTTC. Amino acids: CATSLEKYEQFF.

The chain couples TRBV9 to TRBJ1-6; 8 bases map to TRBD1. The CDR3 runs to 14 residues. J was trimmed by 10 bases and V by 0 bases; bases with no gene match: 3. Germline CDR1 and CDR2: SGDLS and YYNGEE. The CDR3 coding sequence is TGTGCCAGCAGCGTAGGACAGGGGAGGTCACCCCTCCACTTT. Encoded protein: CASSVGQGRSPLHF.

This chain connects TRBV28 to TRBJ1-2; 11 positions match TRBD1. The CDR3 loop spans 16 amino acids. J was trimmed by 6 bases and V by 3 bases; bases with no gene match: 9. CDR1 is MDHEN, CDR2 SYDVKM, per germline. The CDR3 spells CASSFFGTGGGHGYTF. The CDR3 nucleotides are TGTGCCAGCAGTTTTTTTGGGACAGGGGGGGGCCATGGCTACACCTTC.

This clone was picked up a small number of times. The genes are TRBV6-1 and TRBJ1-2; D ambiguous. Germline assignment: CDR1 MNHNS and CDR2 SASEGT. Trimming cost V 4 bases and J 3 bases, with 15 bases left between them. This CDR3 contains 15 residues. CDR3 bases: TGTGCCAGCAGTGCTTTTTTCGGTCGTGACTATGGCTACACCTTC. The encoded protein is CASSAFFGRDYGYTF.

The genes are TRBV6-1 and TRBJ1-1; no definite D call. Per germline, CDR1 MNHNS and CDR2 SASEGT. This CDR3 comprises 15 residues. Deletions cut 2 bases from V and 3 bases from J, with 13 bases between. In DNA form, the CDR3 reads TGTGCCAGCAGTGAAAGTCCCTTCGGGGACACTGAAGCTTTCTTT. As protein: CASSESPFGDTEAFF.